The subject of this entry is one T cell receptor beta chain. These data belong to a study of blood T cell repertoires in COVID-19. Trimming cost V 6 bases and J 7 bases, with 12 bases left between them. The CDR3 sequence is 12 residues long. Germline V gene lookup returns CDR1 MDHEN and CDR2 SYDVKM. Here immunoSEQ multiplex PCR was the method, and the copy in TCRdb shows in-frame clones only, minus some. This table has some 130,000 clones, roughly 91% appearing once. Sequencing was done on a sample of peripheral blood. The receptor was derived from a man aged 60-69 years with active or convalescent COVID-19. This sequence joins TRBV28 and TRBJ1-2; D is uncertain. CDR3 DNA: TGTGCCAGCAGGGAGGGTCCAAGTGGCTACACCTTC. Translated: CASREGPSGYTF.